This T cell receptor (beta chain) comes out of a study of blood T cells in healthy people across ages. Regarding the study as a whole: With naive T cell percentage, TCR beta diversity showed a strong correlation.

With a J-beta primer mix and a sample-barcoded 5' primer, a second PCR ran roughly 7 to 11 cycles. TCRdb reprocessed the 5' RACE reads with MiXCR, giving one entry per CDR3 protein. Here the sample spans over 950,000 distinct CDR3 sequences, roughly two fifths being singletons. With each sample, at least 5 micrograms of total RNA were extracted. Many counts were recorded for this clonotype. What it binds is not known. CDR1 and CDR2 (germline): SEHNR, FQNEAQ (reference sequence). V shed 6 bases, J shed 1 base, and the junction held 6 bases outside the gene matches. The CDR3 has 15 residues. Sequenced material: blood. This TCR was recovered from a man younger than 30 in good health. This chain links TRBV7-9 with TRBJ2-3, with 8 bases aligning to TRBD2. This CDR3 reads CASSSRGGGTDTQYF. DNA of the CDR3: TGTGCCAGCAGTTCCCGGGGGGGTGGCACAGATACGCAGTATTTT.